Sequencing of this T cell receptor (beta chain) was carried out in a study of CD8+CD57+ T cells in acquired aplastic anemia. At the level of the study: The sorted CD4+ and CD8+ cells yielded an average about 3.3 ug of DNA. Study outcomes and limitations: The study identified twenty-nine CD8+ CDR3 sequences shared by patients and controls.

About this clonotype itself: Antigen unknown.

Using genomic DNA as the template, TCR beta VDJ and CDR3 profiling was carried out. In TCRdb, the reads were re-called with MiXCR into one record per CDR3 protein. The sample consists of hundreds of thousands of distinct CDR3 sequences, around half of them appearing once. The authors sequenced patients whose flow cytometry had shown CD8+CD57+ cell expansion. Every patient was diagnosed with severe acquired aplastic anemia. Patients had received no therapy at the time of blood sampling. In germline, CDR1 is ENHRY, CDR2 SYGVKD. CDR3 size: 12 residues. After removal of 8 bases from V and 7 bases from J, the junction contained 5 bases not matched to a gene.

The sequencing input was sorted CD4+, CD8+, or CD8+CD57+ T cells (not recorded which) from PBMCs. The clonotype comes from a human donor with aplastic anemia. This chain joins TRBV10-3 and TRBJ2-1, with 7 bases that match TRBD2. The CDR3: CAIEGGNNEQFF. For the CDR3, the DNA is TGTGCCATCGAGGGAGGGAATAATGAGCAGTTCTTC.